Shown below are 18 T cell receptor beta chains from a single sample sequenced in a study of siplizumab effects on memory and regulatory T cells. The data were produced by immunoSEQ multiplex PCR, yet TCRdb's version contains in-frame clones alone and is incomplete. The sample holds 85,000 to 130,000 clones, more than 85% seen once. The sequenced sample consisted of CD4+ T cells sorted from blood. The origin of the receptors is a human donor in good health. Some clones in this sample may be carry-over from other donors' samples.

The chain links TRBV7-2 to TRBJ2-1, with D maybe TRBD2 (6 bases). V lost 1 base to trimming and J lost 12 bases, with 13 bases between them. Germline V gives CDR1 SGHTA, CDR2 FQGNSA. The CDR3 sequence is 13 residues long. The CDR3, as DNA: TGTGCCAGCAGCTTAGAACGGGTAGCGGCGCAGTTCTTC. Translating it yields CASSLERVAAQFF.

CDR3 amino acids: CASRDRDKITEAFF. As DNA, the CDR3 is TGCGCCAGCAGGGACAGGGACAAAATCACTGAAGCTTTCTTT. The J gene is TRBJ1-1, the V gene TRBV10-2; 8 bases line up with TRBD1. The CDR3 sequence is 14 residues long. The J segment lost 4 bases and the V segment lost 6 bases, leaving 7 bases of the junction unmatched. Per germline, CDR1 WSHSY and CDR2 SAAADI.

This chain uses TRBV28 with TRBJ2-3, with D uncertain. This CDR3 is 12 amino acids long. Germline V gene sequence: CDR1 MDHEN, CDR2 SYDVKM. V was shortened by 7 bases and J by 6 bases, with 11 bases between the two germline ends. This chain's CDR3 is CASTKFKDTQYF. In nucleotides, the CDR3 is TGTGCCAGCACCAAGTTTAAGGATACGCAGTATTTT.

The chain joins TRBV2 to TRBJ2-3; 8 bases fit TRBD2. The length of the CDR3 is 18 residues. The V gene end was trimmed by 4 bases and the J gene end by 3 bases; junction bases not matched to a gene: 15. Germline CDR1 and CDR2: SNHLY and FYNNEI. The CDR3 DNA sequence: TGTGCCAGCAGTGTGACCGGGACTAGAGATTGGACAACAGATACGCAGTATTTT. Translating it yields CASSVTGTRDWTTDTQYF.

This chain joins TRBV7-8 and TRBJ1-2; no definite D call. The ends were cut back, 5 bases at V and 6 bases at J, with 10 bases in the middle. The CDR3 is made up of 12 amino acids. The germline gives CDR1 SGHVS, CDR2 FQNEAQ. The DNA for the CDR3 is TGTGCCAGCAGCCCACATCGGGATGGCTACACCTTC. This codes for CASSPHRDGYTF.

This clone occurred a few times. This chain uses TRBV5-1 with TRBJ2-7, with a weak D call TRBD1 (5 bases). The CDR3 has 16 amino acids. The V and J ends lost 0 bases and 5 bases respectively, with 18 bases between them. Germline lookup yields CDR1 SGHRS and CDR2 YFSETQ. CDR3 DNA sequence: TGCGCCAGCAGCTTGGAAGGCAGGGCCCATTTGGACGAGCAGTACTTC. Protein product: CASSLEGRAHLDEQYF.

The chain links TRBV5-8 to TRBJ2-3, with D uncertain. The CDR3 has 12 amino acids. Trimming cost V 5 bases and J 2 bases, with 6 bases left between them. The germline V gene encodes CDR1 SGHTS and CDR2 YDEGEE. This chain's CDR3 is CASRPYTDTQYF. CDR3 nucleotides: TGTGCCAGCAGACCCTACACAGATACGCAGTATTTT.

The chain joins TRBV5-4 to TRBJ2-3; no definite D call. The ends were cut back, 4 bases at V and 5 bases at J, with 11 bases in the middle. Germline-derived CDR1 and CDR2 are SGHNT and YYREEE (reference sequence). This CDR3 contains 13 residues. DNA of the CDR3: TGTGCCAGCAGCCAGGATTCCGTAGATACGCAGTATTTT. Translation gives CASSQDSVDTQYF. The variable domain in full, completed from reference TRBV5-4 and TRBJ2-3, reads ETGVTQSPTHLIKTRGQQVTLRCSSQSGHNTVSWYQQALGQGPQFIFQYYREEENGRGNFPPRFSGLQFPNYSSELNVNALELDDSALYLCASSQDSVDTQYFGPGTRLTVL.

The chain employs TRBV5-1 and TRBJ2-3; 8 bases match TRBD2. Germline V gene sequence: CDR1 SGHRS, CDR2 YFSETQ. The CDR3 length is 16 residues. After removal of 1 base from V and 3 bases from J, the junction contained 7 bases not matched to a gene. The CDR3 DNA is TGCGCCAGCAGCTTGTTTTCAGCGGGAGTGACAGATACGCAGTATTTT. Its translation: CASSLFSAGVTDTQYF.

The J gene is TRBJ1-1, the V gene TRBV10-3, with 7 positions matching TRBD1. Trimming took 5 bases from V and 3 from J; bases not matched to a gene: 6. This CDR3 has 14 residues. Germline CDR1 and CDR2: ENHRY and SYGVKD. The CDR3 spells CAISRNRGYTEAFF. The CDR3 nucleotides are TGTGCCATCAGTCGTAACAGGGGATACACTGAAGCTTTCTTT.

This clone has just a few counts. CDR3 loop: CASRLGGAYEQYF. The CDR3 nucleotides read TGTGCCAGCAGACTCGGAGGGGCGTACGAGCAGTACTTC. V is TRBV28 and J is TRBJ2-7, with D possibly being TRBD2 (6 bases). V was cut by 6 bases and J by 4 bases, with 13 bases left in between. Germline CDR1 is MDHEN and CDR2 is SYDVKM. There are 13 residues in the CDR3.

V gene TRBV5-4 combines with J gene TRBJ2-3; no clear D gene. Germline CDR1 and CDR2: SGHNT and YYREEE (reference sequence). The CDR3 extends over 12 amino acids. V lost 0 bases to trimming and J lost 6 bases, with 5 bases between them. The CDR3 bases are TGTGCCAGCAGCTTGGCCGGGGATACGCAGTATTTT. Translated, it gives CASSLAGDTQYF.

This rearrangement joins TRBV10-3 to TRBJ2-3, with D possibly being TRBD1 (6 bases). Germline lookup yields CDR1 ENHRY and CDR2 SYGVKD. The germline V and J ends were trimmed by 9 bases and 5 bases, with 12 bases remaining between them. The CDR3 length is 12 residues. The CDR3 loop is CAIAAGVDTQYF. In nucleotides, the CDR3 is TGTGCCATTGCAGCAGGGGTAGATACGCAGTATTTT.

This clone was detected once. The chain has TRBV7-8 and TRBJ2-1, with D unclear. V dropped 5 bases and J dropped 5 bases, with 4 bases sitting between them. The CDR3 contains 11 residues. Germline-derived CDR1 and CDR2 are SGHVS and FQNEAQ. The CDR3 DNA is TGTGCCAGCAGCCTCCACAATGAGCAGTTCTTC. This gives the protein CASSLHNEQFF.

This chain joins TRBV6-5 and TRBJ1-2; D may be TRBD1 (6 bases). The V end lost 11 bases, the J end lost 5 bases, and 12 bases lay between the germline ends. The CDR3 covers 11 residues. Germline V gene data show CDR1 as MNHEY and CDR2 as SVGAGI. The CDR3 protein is CAARGVYGYTF. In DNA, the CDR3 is TGTGCCGCCAGGGGAGTTTATGGCTACACCTTC.

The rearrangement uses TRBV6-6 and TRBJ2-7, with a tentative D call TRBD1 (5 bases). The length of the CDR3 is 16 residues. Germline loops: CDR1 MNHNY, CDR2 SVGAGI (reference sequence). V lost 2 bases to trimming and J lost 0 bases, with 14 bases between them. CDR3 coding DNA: TGTGCCAGCAGTTACCACACAGGTATACTCTCCTACGAGCAGTACTTC. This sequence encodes CASSYHTGILSYEQYF.

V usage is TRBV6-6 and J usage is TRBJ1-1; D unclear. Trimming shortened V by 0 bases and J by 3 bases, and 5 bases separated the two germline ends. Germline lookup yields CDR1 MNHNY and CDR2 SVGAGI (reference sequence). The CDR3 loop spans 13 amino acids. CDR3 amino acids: CASSYSRDTEAFF. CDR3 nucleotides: TGTGCCAGCAGTTACTCGCGGGACACTGAAGCTTTCTTT.

The CDR3: CASSLGTSGYNEQFF. The CDR3 nucleotides read TGTGCCAGCAGCTTGGGGACTAGCGGCTACAATGAGCAGTTCTTC. This chain connects TRBV7-9 to TRBJ2-1, with TRBD2 matching over 11 bases. Trimming at V came to 3 bases and at J to 3 bases, leaving 1 base not matched to a gene. The CDR3 runs 15 residues. Per germline, CDR1 SEHNR and CDR2 FQNEAQ (reference sequence).